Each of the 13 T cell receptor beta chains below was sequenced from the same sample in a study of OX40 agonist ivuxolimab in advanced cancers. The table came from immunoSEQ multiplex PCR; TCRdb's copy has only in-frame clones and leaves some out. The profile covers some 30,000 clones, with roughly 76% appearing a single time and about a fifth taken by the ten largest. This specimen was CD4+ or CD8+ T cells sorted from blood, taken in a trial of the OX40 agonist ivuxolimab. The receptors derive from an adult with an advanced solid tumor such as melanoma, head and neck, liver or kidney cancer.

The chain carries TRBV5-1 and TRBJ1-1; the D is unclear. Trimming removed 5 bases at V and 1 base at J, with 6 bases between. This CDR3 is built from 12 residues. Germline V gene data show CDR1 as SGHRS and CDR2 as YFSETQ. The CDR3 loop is CASSDTNTEAFF. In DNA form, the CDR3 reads TGCGCCAGCAGTGATACGAACACTGAAGCTTTCTTT.

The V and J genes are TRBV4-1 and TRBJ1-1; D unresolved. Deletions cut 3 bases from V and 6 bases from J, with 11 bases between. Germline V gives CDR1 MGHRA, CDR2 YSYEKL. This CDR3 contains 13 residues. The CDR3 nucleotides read TGCGCCAGCAGCCACGACCGGGCGGCTGAAGCTTTCTTT. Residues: CASSHDRAAEAFF.

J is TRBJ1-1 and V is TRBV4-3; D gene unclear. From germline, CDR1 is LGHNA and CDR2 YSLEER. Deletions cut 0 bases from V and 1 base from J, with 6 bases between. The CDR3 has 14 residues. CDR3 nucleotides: TGCGCCAGCAGCCAAGAGGTGTGGAACACTGAAGCTTTCTTT. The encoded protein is CASSQEVWNTEAFF.

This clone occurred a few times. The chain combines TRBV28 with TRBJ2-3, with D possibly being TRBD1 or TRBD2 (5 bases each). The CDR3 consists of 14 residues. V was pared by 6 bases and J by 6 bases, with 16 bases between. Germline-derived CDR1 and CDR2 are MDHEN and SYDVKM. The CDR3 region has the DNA TGTGCCAGCAGAGGGACCCTCGCATTGGATACGCAGTATTTT. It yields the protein CASRGTLALDTQYF.

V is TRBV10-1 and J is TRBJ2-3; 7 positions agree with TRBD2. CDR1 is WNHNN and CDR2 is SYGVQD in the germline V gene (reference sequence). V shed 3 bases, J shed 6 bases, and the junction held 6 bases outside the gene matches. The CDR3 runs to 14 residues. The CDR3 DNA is TGCGCCAGCAGTGAACGCGGGAGTGCGGATACGCAGTATTTT. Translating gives CASSERGSADTQYF.

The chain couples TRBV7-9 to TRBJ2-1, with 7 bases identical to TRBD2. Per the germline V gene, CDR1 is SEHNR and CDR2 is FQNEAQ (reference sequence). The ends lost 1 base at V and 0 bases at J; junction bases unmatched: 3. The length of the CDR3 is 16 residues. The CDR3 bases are TGTGCCAGCAGCTTAGAAGCGGGGCCCTCCTACAATGAGCAGTTCTTC. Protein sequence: CASSLEAGPSYNEQFF.

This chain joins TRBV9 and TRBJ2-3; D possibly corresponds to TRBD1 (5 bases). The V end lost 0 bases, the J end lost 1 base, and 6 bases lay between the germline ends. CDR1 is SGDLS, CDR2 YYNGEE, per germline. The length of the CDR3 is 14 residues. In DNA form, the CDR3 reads TGTGCCAGCAGCGTAGAACAGGGCACAGATACGCAGTATTTT. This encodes CASSVEQGTDTQYF.

As DNA, the CDR3 is TGTGCCAGCAGCTTAGGGACTAGCGGGGGGCAAGTGCAGTACTTC. Residues: CASSLGTSGGQVQYF. V is TRBV7-2 and J is TRBJ2-7; 14 positions match TRBD2. After removal of 1 base from V and 9 bases from J, the junction contained 5 bases not matched to a gene. The CDR3 is 15 amino acids. Germline V gene data show CDR1 as SGHTA and CDR2 as FQGNSA.

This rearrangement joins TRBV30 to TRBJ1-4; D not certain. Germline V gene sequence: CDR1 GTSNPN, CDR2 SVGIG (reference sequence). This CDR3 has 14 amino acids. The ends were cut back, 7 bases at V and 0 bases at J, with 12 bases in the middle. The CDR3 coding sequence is TGTGCCTCCACATCTTCTGCAACTAATGAAAAACTGTTTTTT. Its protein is CASTSSATNEKLFF.

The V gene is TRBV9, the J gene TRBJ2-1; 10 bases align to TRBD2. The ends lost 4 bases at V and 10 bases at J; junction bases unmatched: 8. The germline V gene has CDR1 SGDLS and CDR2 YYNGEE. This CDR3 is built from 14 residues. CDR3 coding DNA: TGTGCCAGCAGCTTAGCGGGAGGATTCCACGAGCAGTTCTTC. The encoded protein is CASSLAGGFHEQFF.

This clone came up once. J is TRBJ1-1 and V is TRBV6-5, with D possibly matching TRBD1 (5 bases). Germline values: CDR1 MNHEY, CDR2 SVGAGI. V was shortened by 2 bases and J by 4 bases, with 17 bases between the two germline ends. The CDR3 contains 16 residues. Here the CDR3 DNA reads TGTGCCAGCAGTTACAGTTTAAGGGGCCCGGGCACTGAAGCTTTCTTT. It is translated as CASSYSLRGPGTEAFF.

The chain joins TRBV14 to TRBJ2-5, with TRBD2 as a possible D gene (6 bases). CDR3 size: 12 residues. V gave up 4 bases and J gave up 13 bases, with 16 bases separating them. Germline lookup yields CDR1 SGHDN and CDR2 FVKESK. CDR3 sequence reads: CASSRTDYTLYF. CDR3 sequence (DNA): TGTGCCAGCAGCCGCACGGACTATACCTTGTACTTC.

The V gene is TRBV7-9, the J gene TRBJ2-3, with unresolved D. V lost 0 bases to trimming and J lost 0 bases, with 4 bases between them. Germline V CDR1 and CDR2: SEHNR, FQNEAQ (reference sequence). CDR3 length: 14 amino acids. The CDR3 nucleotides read TGTGCCAGCAGCTTAGCGGCTAGCACAGATACGCAGTATTTT. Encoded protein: CASSLAASTDTQYF.